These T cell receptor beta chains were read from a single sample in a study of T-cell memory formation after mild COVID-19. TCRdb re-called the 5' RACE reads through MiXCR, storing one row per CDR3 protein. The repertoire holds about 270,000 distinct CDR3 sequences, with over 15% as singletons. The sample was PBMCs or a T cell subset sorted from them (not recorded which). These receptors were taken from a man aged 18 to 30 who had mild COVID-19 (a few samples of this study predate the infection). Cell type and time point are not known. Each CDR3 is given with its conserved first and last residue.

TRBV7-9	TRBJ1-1	CASSLGQGNEAFF
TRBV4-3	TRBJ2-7	CASSQERRSYEQYF
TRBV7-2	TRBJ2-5	CASSLGLTGEETQYF
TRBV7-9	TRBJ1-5	CAVPGDNNQPQHF
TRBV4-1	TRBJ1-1	CASSLGQVMNTEAFF
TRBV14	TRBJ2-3	CASSPSLFPGTDTQYF
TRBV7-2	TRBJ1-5	CASSLYGADQPQHF
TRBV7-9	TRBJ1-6	CASRGFGNSPLHF
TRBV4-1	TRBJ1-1	CASSHLTGVNTEAFF
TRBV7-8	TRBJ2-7	CASSLLAGGPNEQYF
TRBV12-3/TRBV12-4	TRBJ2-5	CASGIGGRLETQYF
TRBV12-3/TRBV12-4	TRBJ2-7	CASSLEGDGQYF
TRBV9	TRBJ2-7	CASSERTTGVEQYF
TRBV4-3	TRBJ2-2	CASSHPSTGELFF
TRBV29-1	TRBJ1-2	CSVEDRTGGYYTF
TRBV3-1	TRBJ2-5	CASSQAYRAGARTQYF
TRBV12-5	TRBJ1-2	CASGLVPGREGYGYTF
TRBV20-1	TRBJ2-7	CSARDFTGGSEQYF
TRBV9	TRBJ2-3	CASSVRSTDTQYF